Below, one TCR beta chain is given with its context. This specimen belongs to a study of blood T cell repertoires in COVID-19. The overall study: PBMCs, B-cell-depleted T cells, or T cells were the source of the cDNA or gDNA that made up the material.

Original methodology: Using reference gene primer amplification, nucleated cell counts were estimated. Assay: immunoSEQ multiplex PCR; the TCRdb copy retains only in-frame clones and omits some. For V, J and clone size, that table is used; D and trimming come from the DNA. The data contain 250,000 to 350,000 clones, around 85% of them singletons. Trimming left V 3 bases short and J 3 bases short, with 9 bases between. Germline assignment: CDR1 KGHSH and CDR2 LQKENI. CDR3 length: 13 residues. The sequence was obtained from a human donor with COVID-19, enrolled during active disease. The donor label of this sample is uncertain. V is TRBV18 and J is TRBJ2-7, with TRBD1 as a possible D gene (6 bases). Sequenced sample: peripheral blood. This chain's CDR3 is CASSPGRGYEQYF. CDR3 sequence (DNA): TGTGCCAGCTCACCGGGCAGGGGCTACGAGCAGTACTTC.